This T cell receptor (beta chain) was recorded in a study of post-analysis software for immune sequencing data. Findings of the study overall: In multiple sclerosis, normalized Chao1 diversity was significantly below that of controls. The study found TRBV5-6, TRBV5-1 and TRBV20-1 among a handful of TRBV segments more frequent in patients than controls.

V trimming: 6 bases; J trimming: 1 base; junction bases outside the gene matches: 5. CDR1 and CDR2 (germline): SQVTM, ANQGSEA. This CDR3 region has 13 residues. Built from TCR beta cDNA, the libraries had unique molecular identifiers in them. TCRdb called the PCR reads again in MiXCR, with one record for every CDR3 protein. The sample includes hundreds of thousands of distinct CDR3 sequences, roughly 58% of them seen just once. This clonotype was counted only a few times. Its cognate antigen is unknown. The sequenced sample was blood. The receptor was isolated from a girl aged 5-17 years with multiple sclerosis. The chain has TRBV29-1 and TRBJ2-5, with 7 positions matching TRBD1. The DNA of the CDR3 is TGCAGCGTCCCGGGACAGATCCAAGAGACCCAGTACTTC. Translated: CSVPGQIQETQYF.